Shown below are 8 T cell receptor beta chains from a single sample sequenced in a study of CD8 T cells in ankylosing spondylitis. TCRdb re-derived calls from the 5' RACE reads in MiXCR, one entry per CDR3 protein. There are 150,000 to 200,000 distinct CDR3 sequences in the sample; around 10% occur only once, and almost 30% lies in the top ten. Sequenced material: blood, either unsorted or a sorted T cell fraction (not recorded which). These receptors were obtained from a male donor with ankylosing spondylitis or in good health (not recorded which).

This clonotype has ten or more counts. The chain has TRBV5-1 and TRBJ2-7, with 15 bases lining up with TRBD2. In germline, CDR1 is SGHRS, CDR2 YFSETQ. The ends lost 0 bases at V and 2 bases at J; junction bases unmatched: 9. The CDR3 runs 19 residues. The CDR3 nucleotides read TGCGCCAGCAGCTTGGCCGGACTAGCGGGGGGGCCTCTCACCTACGAGCAGTACTTC. Encoded protein: CASSLAGLAGGPLTYEQYF. Looking up the rest from reference TRBV5-1 and TRBJ2-7 gives the full variable domain: KAGVTQTPRYLIKTRGQQVTLSCSPISGHRSVSWYQQTPGQGLQFLFEYFSETQRNKGNFPGRFSGRQFSNSRSEMNVSTLELGDSALYLCASSLAGLAGGPLTYEQYFGPGTRLTVT.

This clonotype was seen more than once but under ten times. V is TRBV10-3 and J is TRBJ1-1; D unclear. The ends were cut back, 8 bases at V and 2 bases at J, with 12 bases in the middle. The CDR3 loop spans 13 amino acids. In germline, CDR1 is ENHRY, CDR2 SYGVKD. The CDR3 DNA sequence: TGTGCCATCTCTGAGACAACCAACACTGAAGCTTTCTTT. This gives the protein CAISETTNTEAFF.

This clonotype was detected many times. The V and J genes are TRBV6-1 and TRBJ2-3; perhaps D is TRBD1 or TRBD2 (5 bases each). Germline CDR1 reads MNHNS; CDR2 reads SASEGT. This CDR3 contains 14 residues. V was cut by 4 bases and J by 4 bases, with 12 bases left in between. The DNA for the CDR3 is TGTGCCAGCAGTGTTAATCAGGGAGCAGATACGCAGTATTTT. It translates to CASSVNQGADTQYF.

This clonotype appeared many times. This chain links TRBV6-2 or TRBV6-3 with TRBJ2-3, with 10 positions matching TRBD2. CDR1 is MNHEY, CDR2 SVGEGT, per germline. The CDR3 covers 16 residues. Trimming at V came to 6 bases and at J to 1 base, leaving 7 bases not matched to a gene. The CDR3 protein is CASSPHGTSGTDTQYF. For the CDR3, the DNA is TGTGCCAGCAGCCCTCACGGGACTAGCGGCACAGATACGCAGTATTTT.

The chain carries TRBV7-9 and TRBJ1-1; unclear D gene. The CDR3 contains 15 residues. Germline CDR1 reads SEHNR; CDR2 reads FQNEAQ (reference sequence). Trimming cost V 1 base and J 8 bases, with 17 bases left between them. CDR3 protein: CASSLVGGGGGEAFF. The CDR3 nucleotides are TGTGCCAGCAGCTTAGTCGGCGGCGGAGGTGGGGAAGCTTTCTTT. Based on the CDR3 plus reference TRBV7-9 and TRBJ1-1, the full variable domain is DTGVSQNPRHKITKRGQNVTFRCDPISEHNRLYWYRQTLGQGPEFLTYFQNEAQLEKSRLLSDRFSAERPKGSFSTLEIQRTEQGDSAMYLCASSLVGGGGGEAFFGQGTRLTVV.

The chain combines TRBV7-9 with TRBJ1-4; tentatively, D is TRBD1 (6 bases). CDR1 is SEHNR, CDR2 FQNEAQ, per germline (reference sequence). The CDR3 is 16 amino acids. V lost 3 bases, J lost 8 bases, and 19 bases lay in between. The CDR3 reads CASSFGTGALEEKLFF. CDR3 sequence (DNA): TGTGCCAGCAGCTTCGGGACGGGGGCCCTCGAAGAAAAACTGTTTTTT.

This clonotype was found a few times. DNA of the CDR3: TGTGCCAGCAGTCCCCGGGGTGGGGCAGGCAATCAGCCCCAGCATTTT. Residues: CASSPRGGAGNQPQHF. This rearrangement joins TRBV12-3 or TRBV12-4 to TRBJ1-5; possibly TRBD1 for D (5 bases). V gave up 5 bases and J gave up 2 bases, with 16 bases separating them. There are 16 residues in the CDR3.

The chain links TRBV11-2 to TRBJ2-7; 7 positions match TRBD2. The CDR3 spans 11 residues. J was trimmed by 4 bases and V by 7 bases; bases with no gene match: 1. The germline gives CDR1 SGHAT, CDR2 FQNNGV. CDR3 coding DNA: TGTGCCAGCACGGGGGGTTACGAGCAGTACTTC. Encoded protein: CASTGGYEQYF. Supplemented by reference TRBV11-2 and TRBJ2-7, the full variable domain reads EAGVAQSPRYKIIEKRQSVAFWCNPISGHATLYWYQQILGQGPKLLIQFQNNGVVDDSQLPKDRFSAERLKGVDSTLKIQPAKLEDSAVYLCASTGGYEQYFGPGTRLTVT.